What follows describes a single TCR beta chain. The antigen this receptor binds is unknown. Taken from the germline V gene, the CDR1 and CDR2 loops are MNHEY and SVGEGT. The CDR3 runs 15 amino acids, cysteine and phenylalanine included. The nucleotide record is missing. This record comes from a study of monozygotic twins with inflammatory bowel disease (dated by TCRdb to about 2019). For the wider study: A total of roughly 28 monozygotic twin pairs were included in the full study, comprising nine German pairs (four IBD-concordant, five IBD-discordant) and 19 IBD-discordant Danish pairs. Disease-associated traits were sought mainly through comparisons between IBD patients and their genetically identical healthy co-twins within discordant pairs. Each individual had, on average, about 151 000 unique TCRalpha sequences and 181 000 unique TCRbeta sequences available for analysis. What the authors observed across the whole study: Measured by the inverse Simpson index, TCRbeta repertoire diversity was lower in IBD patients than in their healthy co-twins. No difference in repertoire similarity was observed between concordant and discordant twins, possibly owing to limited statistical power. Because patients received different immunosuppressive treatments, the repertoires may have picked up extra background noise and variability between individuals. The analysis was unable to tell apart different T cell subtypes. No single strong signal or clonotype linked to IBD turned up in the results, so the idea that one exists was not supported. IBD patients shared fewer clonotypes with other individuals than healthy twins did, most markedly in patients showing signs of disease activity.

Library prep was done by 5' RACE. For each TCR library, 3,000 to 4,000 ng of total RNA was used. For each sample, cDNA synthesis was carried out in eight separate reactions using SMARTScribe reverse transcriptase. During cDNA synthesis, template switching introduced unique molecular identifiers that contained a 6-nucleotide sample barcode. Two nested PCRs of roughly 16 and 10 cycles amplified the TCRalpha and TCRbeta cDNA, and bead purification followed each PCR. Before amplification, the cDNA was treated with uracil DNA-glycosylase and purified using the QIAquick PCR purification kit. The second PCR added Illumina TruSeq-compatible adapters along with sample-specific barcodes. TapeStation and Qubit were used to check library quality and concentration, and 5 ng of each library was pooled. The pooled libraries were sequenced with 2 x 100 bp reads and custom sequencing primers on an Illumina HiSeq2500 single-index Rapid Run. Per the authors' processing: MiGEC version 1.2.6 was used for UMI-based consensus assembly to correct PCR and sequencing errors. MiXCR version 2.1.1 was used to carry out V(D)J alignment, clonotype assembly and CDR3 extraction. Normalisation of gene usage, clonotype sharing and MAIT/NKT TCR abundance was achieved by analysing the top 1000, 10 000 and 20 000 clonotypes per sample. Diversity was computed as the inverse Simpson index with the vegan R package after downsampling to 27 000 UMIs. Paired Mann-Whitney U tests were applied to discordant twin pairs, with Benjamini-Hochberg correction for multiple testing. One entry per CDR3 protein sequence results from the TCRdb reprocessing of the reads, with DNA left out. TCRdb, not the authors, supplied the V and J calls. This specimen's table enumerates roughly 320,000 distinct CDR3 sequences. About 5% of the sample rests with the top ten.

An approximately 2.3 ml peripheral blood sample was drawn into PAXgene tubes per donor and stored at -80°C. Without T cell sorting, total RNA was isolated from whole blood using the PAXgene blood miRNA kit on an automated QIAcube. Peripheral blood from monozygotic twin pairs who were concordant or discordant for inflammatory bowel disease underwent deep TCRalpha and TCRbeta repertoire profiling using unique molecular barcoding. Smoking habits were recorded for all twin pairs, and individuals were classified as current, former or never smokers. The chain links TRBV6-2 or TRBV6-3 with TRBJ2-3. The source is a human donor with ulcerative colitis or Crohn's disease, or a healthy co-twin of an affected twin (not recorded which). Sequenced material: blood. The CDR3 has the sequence CASSYRGRSTDTQYF.